The clone carrying this T cell receptor (beta chain) occurred once. The CDR3 contains 16 residues. The V gene end was trimmed by 0 bases and the J gene end by 7 bases; junction bases not matched to a gene: 9. Germline-derived CDR1 and CDR2 are SGDLS and YYNGEE. This record belongs to a study of blood T cell repertoires in COVID-19. Study-wide context: From the United States, Italy and Spain came samples of acute and convalescent COVID-19. Sample material is recorded as cDNA or gDNA derived from T cells, B-cell-depleted T cells, or PBMCs.

Original analysis: How many nucleated cells were present was estimated from reference gene primer amplification. TCRdb's table, derived via immunoSEQ multiplex PCR, lists solely in-frame clones and lacks some. For V, J and clone size, that table is used; D and trimming come from the DNA. This sample yields about 260,000 clones, of which about 87% are seen a single time; approximately 1.5% belongs to the top ten. Material for sequencing was peripheral blood. The rearrangement uses TRBV9 and TRBJ2-1; the match to TRBD2 covers 8 bases. This clonotype was sampled from a woman between 40 and 55 years old who had recovered from COVID-19. The CDR3 region is CASSVVSSGGHNEQFF. The CDR3 DNA reads TGTGCCAGCAGCGTAGTATCCAGCGGGGGCCATAATGAGCAGTTCTTC.